The table lists the clone carrying this T cell receptor beta chain with many counts. As yet, its antigen is unknown. Stable Graves' hyperthyroidism meant no ophthalmopathy progression within 18 months. V gave up 0 bases and J gave up 0 bases, with 15 bases separating them. Germline CDR1 and CDR2: DFQATT and SNEGSKA (reference sequence). The CDR3 has 16 residues. Authors of the study amplified TCR beta CDR3 regions from RNA transcripts. First-round RT-PCR of the TCR CDR3 relied on the HTBI primer set. TCRdb re-derived calls from the multiplex PCR reads in MiXCR, one entry per CDR3 protein. Among about 350,000 distinct CDR3 sequences listed, 19% were seen once. These data are taken from a study of T cells in Graves' hyperthyroidism and ophthalmopathy. Study-level findings and limits: A 13 V-J model separated ophthalmopathy from stable hyperthyroidism.

The receptor was isolated from a woman under 30 with Graves' hyperthyroidism. Sequenced material: blood. The chain employs TRBV20-1 and TRBJ2-7, with a tentative D call TRBD1 (6 bases). The CDR3 bases are TGCAGTGCTAGAGATGGGGTTGGACAGAGCTCCTACGAGCAGTACTTC. It is translated as CSARDGVGQSSYEQYF.